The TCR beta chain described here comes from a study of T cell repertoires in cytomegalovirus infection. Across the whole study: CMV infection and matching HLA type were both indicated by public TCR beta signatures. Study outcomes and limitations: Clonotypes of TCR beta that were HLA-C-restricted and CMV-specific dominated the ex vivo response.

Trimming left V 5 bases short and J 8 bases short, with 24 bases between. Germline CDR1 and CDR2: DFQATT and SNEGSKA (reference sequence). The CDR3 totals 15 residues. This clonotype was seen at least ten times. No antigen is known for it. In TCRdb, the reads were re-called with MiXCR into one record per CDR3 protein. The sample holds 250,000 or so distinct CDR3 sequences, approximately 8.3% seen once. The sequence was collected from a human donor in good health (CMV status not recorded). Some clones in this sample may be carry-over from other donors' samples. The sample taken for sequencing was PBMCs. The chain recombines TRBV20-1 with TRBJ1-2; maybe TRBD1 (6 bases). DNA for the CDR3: TGCAGTGCTCCCCTTGACCGGGACACCTCACGGGGCTACACCTTC. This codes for CSAPLDRDTSRGYTF.